Sequencing of this T cell receptor beta chain was carried out in a study of blood T cell repertoires in COVID-19. Those enrolled, adults aged roughly 18 to 95 years, came from 25 or so US areas. Cohort allocation depended upon clinical history that participants reported. Produced via immunoSEQ multiplex PCR; TCRdb's table is partial and in-frame only. The data contain roughly 280,000 clones, more than 80% of them singletons. The sequence derives from a woman aged 30 to 39 with acute COVID-19. Sequencing input: PBMCs or T cells enriched from blood (not recorded which).

The CDR3 is CSVTGNLGSEQYF. The CDR3 nucleotides are TGCAGCGTTACCGGGAACTTAGGGAGCGAGCAGTACTTC. The rearrangement uses TRBV29-1 and TRBJ2-7, with D tentatively TRBD2 (5 bases). The CDR3 runs 13 residues. Trimming cost V 5 bases and J 6 bases, with 17 bases left between them. The V gene's germline CDR1 is SQVTM and CDR2 ANQGSEA.